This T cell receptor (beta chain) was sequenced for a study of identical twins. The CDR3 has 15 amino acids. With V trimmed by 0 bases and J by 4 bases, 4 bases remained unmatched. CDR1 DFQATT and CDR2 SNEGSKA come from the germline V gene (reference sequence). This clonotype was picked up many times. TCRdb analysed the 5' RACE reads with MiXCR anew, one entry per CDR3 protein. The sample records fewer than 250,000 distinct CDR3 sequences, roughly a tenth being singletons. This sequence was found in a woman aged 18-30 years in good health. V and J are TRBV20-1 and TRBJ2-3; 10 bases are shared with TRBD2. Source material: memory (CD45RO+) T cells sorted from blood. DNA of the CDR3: TGCAGTGCTAGAGATACGCTAGCGGGGGCAGATACGCAGTATTTT. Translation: CSARDTLAGADTQYF.